This T cell receptor beta chain was recovered during a study of a mutant IDH1 vaccine in newly diagnosed glioma. On the study more broadly: Patients got radiotherapy, temozolomide, or both beforehand, and most got both. Findings and caveats of the study: Patients showed vaccine-induced immune responses at a rate of 93.3%. Alterations occurring in top peripheral T cell clonotypes seemed unrelated to pseudoprogression.

The V gene end was trimmed by 4 bases and the J gene end by 4 bases; junction bases not matched to a gene: 8. CDR3 length: 14 residues. Per germline, CDR1 SGHRS and CDR2 YFSETQ. In the case of this clone: Its specificity is unknown.

Time point specified: week 23, last vaccination. Each dose of the vaccine consisted of 300 ug of mutant IDH1 20-mer peptide, with topical imiquimod. The assay was immunoSEQ multiplex PCR, and TCRdb's table has in-frame clones only and misses some. The profile shows some 20,000 clones, approximately 82% of them singletons. The input for sequencing was PBMCs, taken from a glioma patient whose treatment included an IDH1 peptide vaccine. This sequence was found in a man aged 30 to 45 with glioma. The rearrangement joins TRBV5-1 to TRBJ2-7; 7 nucleotides match TRBD1. This CDR3 reads CASSLLGTEYEQYF. CDR3 sequence (DNA): TGCGCCAGCAGCCTCCTCGGGACAGAATACGAGCAGTACTTC.